Shown below are 31 T cell receptor beta chains from a single sample sequenced in a study of blood T cell repertoires in COVID-19. Some clones are missing from TCRdb's copy, which holds only in-frame ones; the method was immunoSEQ multiplex PCR. Of 150,000 to 200,000 clones in the sample, roughly nine tenths were seen once. The sample taken for sequencing was peripheral blood. Receptors were obtained from a man between 18 and 35 years old who had recovered from COVID-19.

This clone was counted once. Since a much larger clone is just one base distant, this may be a read error. This chain joins TRBV7-2 and TRBJ1-2, with 7 bases fitting TRBD1. The CDR3 runs to 13 residues. The ends lost 0 bases at V and 6 bases at J; junction bases unmatched: 1. CDR1 and CDR2 (germline): SGHTA, FQGNSA. This CDR3 reads CASSLAGGNGYTF. The CDR3 coding sequence is TGTGCCAGCAGCTTAGCAGGGGGCAATGGCTACACCTTC. Full variable domain (remainder filled in from reference TRBV7-2 and TRBJ1-2): GAGVSQSPSNKVTEKGKDVELRCDPISGHTALYWYRQSLGQGLEFLIYFQGNSAPDKSGLPSDRFSAERTGGSVSTLTIQRTQQEDSAVYLCASSLAGGNGYTFGSGTRLTVV.

The chain recombines TRBV5-4 with TRBJ2-7, with TRBD1 as a possible D gene (6 bases). CDR1 is SGHNT and CDR2 is YYREEE in the germline V gene (reference sequence). The CDR3 is 16 residues long. Trimming removed 2 bases at V and 0 bases at J, with 15 bases between. For the CDR3, the DNA is TGTGCCAGCAGCTTTCAGGGGCGCCATACCTCCTACGAGCAGTACTTC. Translation gives CASSFQGRHTSYEQYF. Drawing the rest from reference TRBV5-4 and TRBJ2-7, the complete variable domain is ETGVTQSPTHLIKTRGQQVTLRCSSQSGHNTVSWYQQALGQGPQFIFQYYREEENGRGNFPPRFSGLQFPNYSSELNVNALELDDSALYLCASSFQGRHTSYEQYFGPGTRLTVT.

The CDR3 DNA follows: TGTGCCAGCAGCGTAGTTCCTAGCGGGACTGCGGGGGAGCAGTACTTC. Amino acids: CASSVVPSGTAGEQYF. This chain joins TRBV9 and TRBJ2-7; 9 bases fit TRBD2. The CDR3 sequence is 16 residues long. Germline V gives CDR1 SGDLS, CDR2 YYNGEE. V lost 0 bases and J lost 7; bases outside the gene matches: 11.

The J gene is TRBJ2-1, the V gene TRBV6-5, with 14 bases aligning to TRBD2. From germline, CDR1 is MNHEY and CDR2 SVGAGI. With V trimmed by 6 bases and J by 9 bases, 7 bases remained unmatched. There are 15 residues in the CDR3. The CDR3: CASSYGTSGRSEQFF. The CDR3 coding sequence is TGTGCCAGCAGCTACGGGACTAGCGGGAGAAGTGAGCAGTTCTTC.

The V gene is TRBV10-3, the J gene TRBJ2-7; 10 nucleotides agree with TRBD2. The J segment lost 0 bases and the V segment lost 4 bases, leaving 6 bases of the junction unmatched. The CDR3 runs to 16 residues. Germline CDR1 and CDR2: ENHRY and SYGVKD. CDR3 coding DNA: TGTGCCATCAGTGTTTGGCCTAGCGGGAGCTCCTACGAGCAGTACTTC. Encoded protein: CAISVWPSGSSYEQYF.

This chain connects TRBV9 to TRBJ2-1; 7 nucleotides align to TRBD2. V shed 3 bases and J 2 bases; nucleotides not matched to a gene: 2. CDR1 and CDR2 (germline): SGDLS, YYNGEE. The CDR3 has 14 amino acids. CDR3 residues: CASSAGRPYNEQFF. For the CDR3, the DNA is TGTGCCAGCAGCGCCGGGAGGCCCTACAATGAGCAGTTCTTC. Drawing the rest from reference TRBV9 and TRBJ2-1, the complete variable domain is DSGVTQTPKHLITATGQRVTLRCSPRSGDLSVYWYQQSLDQGLQFLIQYYNGEERAKGNILERFSAQQFPDLHSELNLSSLELGDSALYFCASSAGRPYNEQFFGPGTRLTVL.

This chain joins TRBV5-4 and TRBJ2-2; D uncertain. Trimming took off 5 bases at V and 0 bases at J, with 5 bases between the two ends. From germline, CDR1 is SGHNT and CDR2 YYREEE (reference sequence). The CDR3 totals 13 residues. CDR3 nucleotides: TGTGCCAGCAGGAGGTCGAACACCGGGGAGCTGTTTTTT. It is translated as CASRRSNTGELFF.

The gene calls are TRBV3-1 (or the pseudogene TRBV3-2) and TRBJ1-2, with 9 bases lining up with TRBD1. CDR3 length: 18 residues. Trimming cost V 1 base and J 4 bases; bases outside gene matches: 13. Germline-derived CDR1 and CDR2 are LGHDT and YNNKEL (reference sequence). CDR3 loop: CASSQAGTGLNRAYGYTF. CDR3 nucleotides: TGTGCCAGCAGCCAAGCTGGGACAGGGCTAAATCGCGCCTATGGCTACACCTTC.

This clone was counted only a few times. This chain links TRBV12-2 with TRBJ1-6; TRBD1, as called in the table, went unchecked against the DNA. TRBV12-2 is tagged as a pseudogene. The CDR3 extends over 21 amino acids. CDR3 region: CASRARRQTGPSLFYNSPLHF. The CDR3 DNA reads TGTGCAAGTCGCGCCCGCAGACAAACTGGGCCCAGTCTCTTCTATAATTCACCCCTCCACTTT.

This rearrangement joins TRBV10-3 to TRBJ2-5; a possible D gene is TRBD2 (6 bases). The CDR3 length is 15 residues. The germline V gene has CDR1 ENHRY and CDR2 SYGVKD. The germline V and J ends were trimmed by 2 bases and 1 base, with 11 bases remaining between them. The CDR3 DNA follows: TGTGCCATCAGTGAGGGGGGGATCCCCCAAGAGACCCAGTACTTC. It is translated as CAISEGGIPQETQYF.

The chain recombines TRBV4-3 with TRBJ2-2; D is uncertain. Germline V gene lookup returns CDR1 LGHNA and CDR2 YSLEER. The CDR3 has 17 amino acids. V gave up 0 bases and J gave up 4 bases, with 15 bases separating them. CDR3: CASSQDKVGWSTGELFF. CDR3 DNA sequence: TGCGCCAGCAGCCAAGATAAAGTAGGTTGGAGCACCGGGGAGCTGTTTTTT.

This clone showed up just a few times. This rearrangement joins TRBV25-1 to TRBJ1-2; tentative D call: TRBD1 (5 bases). The CDR3 is made up of 14 amino acids. Germline CDR1 MGHDK, CDR2 SYGVNS. V lost 9 bases and J lost 0, with 14 bases in between. The CDR3 DNA is TGTGCCAGTTACGACAGTCTTTCTAACTATGGCTACACCTTC. It codes for CASYDSLSNYGYTF.

This chain connects TRBV2 to TRBJ2-7; D is perhaps TRBD2 (5 bases). The CDR3 length is 15 residues. The V and J ends lost 2 bases and 3 bases respectively, with 14 bases between them. The germline CDR1 and CDR2 sequences are SNHLY and FYNNEI. The CDR3 DNA sequence: TGTGCCAGCAGTGAACCGCCCCGACGGGACTACGAGCAGTACTTC. Translated, it gives CASSEPPRRDYEQYF.

DNA for the CDR3: TGCAGTGCAGGGGTTGAACACGAGCAGTACTTC. Translated, it gives CSAGVEHEQYF. The V and J genes are TRBV20-1 and TRBJ2-7, with a possible D match to TRBD1 (5 bases). From germline, CDR1 is DFQATT and CDR2 SNEGSKA (reference sequence). Trimming pared 6 bases from V and 5 bases from J, leaving 11 bases between. The CDR3 covers 11 residues.

This chain joins TRBV5-1 and TRBJ2-5; 9 bases match TRBD1. This CDR3 region has 15 residues. Losses at the gene ends were 4 bases for V and 4 bases for J; bases not matched to a gene: 8. Germline loops: CDR1 SGHRS, CDR2 YFSETQ. The CDR3: CASSTGQGLGETQYF. The CDR3 DNA reads TGCGCCAGCAGCACAGGACAGGGGCTAGGAGAGACCCAGTACTTC.

CDR3 DNA: TGTGCCAGCGGCAGGGCCACTAGCGGGAGATACGAGCAGTACTTC. Translated, it gives CASGRATSGRYEQYF. The V gene is TRBV6-5, the J gene TRBJ2-7; 11 bases line up with TRBD2. With 8 bases clipped from V and 4 bases from J, the junction kept 10 bases outside the gene matches. Germline CDR1 and CDR2: MNHEY and SVGAGI. The CDR3 is made up of 15 amino acids.

This sequence joins TRBV15 and TRBJ2-1; no definite D call. CDR3 length: 14 residues. Germline loops: CDR1 LNHNV, CDR2 YYDKDF (reference sequence). V was trimmed by 0 bases and J by 9 bases, leaving 12 bases between them. Here the CDR3 DNA reads TGTGCCACCAGCAGAGATCGGGTAATGGGTGAGCAGTTCTTC. Protein sequence: CATSRDRVMGEQFF.

This chain joins TRBV28 and TRBJ2-3; D unclear. Trimming removed 3 bases at V and 1 base at J, with 8 bases between. There are 14 residues in the CDR3. Germline loops: CDR1 MDHEN, CDR2 SYDVKM. The CDR3 bases are TGTGCCAGCAGTTTTTCTAGACGCACAGATACGCAGTATTTT. This translates into CASSFSRRTDTQYF. Full variable domain (missing parts from reference TRBV28 and TRBJ2-3): DVKVTQSSRYLVKRTGEKVFLECVQDMDHENMFWYRQDPGLGLRLIYFSYDVKMKEKGDIPEGYSVSREKKERFSLILESASTNQTSMYLCASSFSRRTDTQYFGPGTRLTVL.

The chain joins TRBV5-5 to TRBJ1-1; 12 bases align to TRBD1. Germline CDR1 reads SGHKS; CDR2 reads YYEKEE (reference sequence). The ends lost 0 bases at V and 3 bases at J; junction bases unmatched: 3. CDR3 length: 16 amino acids. In DNA form, the CDR3 reads TGTGCCAGCAGCTTGGAAGGGACAGGGGGCCACACTGAAGCTTTCTTT. Translating it yields CASSLEGTGGHTEAFF.

This clone was found once. This chain's CDR3 is CASSQEAGWDEQYF. The CDR3 DNA is TGTGCCAGCAGCCAAGAGGCAGGGTGGGACGAGCAGTACTTC. The chain combines TRBV3-1 (or the pseudogene TRBV3-2) with TRBJ2-7, with D maybe TRBD1 (5 bases). From germline, CDR1 is LGHDT and CDR2 YNNKEL (reference sequence). The CDR3 length is 14 residues. Trimming cost V 0 bases and J 5 bases, with 11 bases left between them.

The V and J genes are TRBV6-5 and TRBJ1-6; 9 bases fit TRBD1. The CDR3 sequence is 15 residues long. Germline values: CDR1 MNHEY, CDR2 SVGAGI. The J segment lost 8 bases and the V segment lost 2 bases, leaving 4 bases of the junction unmatched. CDR3: CASSYVQGAHSPLHF. CDR3 coding DNA: TGTGCCAGCAGTTACGTACAGGGGGCCCATTCACCCCTCCACTTT.

The chain links TRBV29-1 to TRBJ1-2; D is unresolved. The CDR3 consists of 11 residues. V gave up 5 bases and J gave up 4 bases, with 8 bases separating them. The germline CDR1 and CDR2 sequences are SQVTM and ANQGSEA. The CDR3 spells CSVSEIYGYTF. The CDR3 nucleotides read TGCAGCGTTAGCGAGATCTATGGCTACACCTTC.

V is TRBV7-9 and J is TRBJ1-1, with 7 nucleotides matching TRBD1. Germline CDR1 and CDR2: SEHNR and FQNEAQ (reference sequence). Losses at the gene ends were 7 bases for V and 4 bases for J; bases not matched to a gene: 15. The CDR3 runs to 16 residues. The CDR3 sequence is CASTREGGSLGTEAFF. The CDR3 nucleotides read TGTGCCAGCACCCGAGAAGGGGGCTCCTTGGGCACTGAAGCTTTCTTT.

This clone was observed once. The chain joins TRBV4-3 to TRBJ1-6; a weak D match, TRBD1 (6 bases). The germline V gene encodes CDR1 LGHNA and CDR2 YSLEER. This CDR3 has 17 amino acids. Trimming shortened V by 5 bases and J by 2 bases, and 16 bases separated the two germline ends. The CDR3 loop is CASSLRGGGTYNSPLHF. For the CDR3, the DNA is TGCGCCAGCAGCTTAAGGGGGGGAGGGACCTATAATTCACCCCTCCACTTT.

This chain links TRBV9 with TRBJ2-3; 10 bases line up with TRBD1. The CDR3 length is 18 residues. Germline V CDR1 and CDR2: SGDLS, YYNGEE. V gave up 0 bases and J gave up 1 base; unmatched junction bases: 8. In nucleotides, the CDR3 is TGTGCCAGCAGCGTAGCCCTTTCGGGGACAGGGGGCACAGATACGCAGTATTTT. Amino acids: CASSVALSGTGGTDTQYF.

The gene calls are TRBV10-3 and TRBJ1-5; D perhaps matches TRBD1 (5 bases). The CDR3 covers 14 residues. The V end lost 2 bases, the J end lost 0 bases, and 5 bases lay between the germline ends. The germline CDR1 and CDR2 sequences are ENHRY and SYGVKD. DNA of the CDR3: TGTGCCATCAGTGAGAGGGGTAGCAATCAGCCCCAGCATTTT. This sequence encodes CAISERGSNQPQHF.

The genes are TRBV5-6 and TRBJ2-7; 8 positions match TRBD1. The junction had 6 bases not matched to a gene; V was cut back by 4 bases and J by 0 bases. CDR3 length equals 15 residues. The germline CDR1 and CDR2 sequences are SGHDT and YYEEEE. The DNA for the CDR3 is TGTGCCAGCAGCCCGACAGGGGCTCACTCCTACGAGCAGTACTTC. Translated, it gives CASSPTGAHSYEQYF.

The sample holds one count of this clone. The V gene is TRBV7-3, the J gene TRBJ2-2; D possibly corresponds to TRBD2 (5 bases). Trimming cost V 4 bases and J 5 bases, with 14 bases left between them. Germline CDR1 and CDR2: SGHTA and FQGTGA. The CDR3 extends over 15 amino acids. The CDR3 here is CASSSGAPGTGELFF. CDR3 DNA: TGTGCCAGCAGCTCGGGCGCCCCGGGAACCGGGGAGCTGTTTTTT.

The chain recombines TRBV2 with TRBJ1-6; D not certain. The CDR3 is 14 residues long. The V and J ends lost 7 bases and 0 bases respectively, with 7 bases between them. In germline, CDR1 is SNHLY, CDR2 FYNNEI. Here the CDR3 DNA reads TGTGCCAGCACGGAGAGCTCCTATAATTCACCCCTCCACTTT. This gives the protein CASTESSYNSPLHF.

The chain carries TRBV15 and TRBJ2-3, with 9 bases fitting TRBD1. The CDR3 has 18 residues. Per germline, CDR1 LNHNV and CDR2 YYDKDF (reference sequence). V was clipped by 1 base and J by 0 bases; unmatched bases: 8. This CDR3 reads CATSRGQGEMTSTDTQYF. The CDR3 DNA sequence: TGTGCCACCAGCAGAGGACAGGGGGAGATGACTAGCACAGATACGCAGTATTTT.

Comment on this clone: The sample has other DNA sequences that encode this CDR3 too. This sequence joins TRBV2 and TRBJ2-5, with D tentatively TRBD1 (7 bases). CDR3 length: 12 residues. V was shortened by 7 bases and J by 5 bases, with 11 bases between the two germline ends. Germline loops: CDR1 SNHLY, CDR2 FYNNEI. The CDR3 sequence: CASKAGGETQYF. The DNA for the CDR3 is TGTGCCAGCAAGGCAGGGGGGGAGACCCAGTACTTC.